These 17 T cell receptor beta chains were all obtained from the same sample, sequenced in a study of T cells in women clearing cervical HPV infection. Sequenced by immunoSEQ multiplex PCR; TCRdb stores in-frame clones only, minus some. In all, the sample yields fewer than 35,000 clones. Material for sequencing was blood buffy coat. The source of these receptors is a woman between 18 and 70 years old with a cervical HPV16 infection that either progressed to CIN3+ or cleared (not recorded which).

For this clone: The read stops 3 residues short of the end of the CDR3; the missing end is completed from the germline J gene. The chain uses TRBV5-1 and TRBJ2-1; D not certain. The CDR3 is made up of 13 amino acids. Trimming removed 1 base from V and 5 bases from J, with 7 bases in between. Germline V gene lookup returns CDR1 SGHRS and CDR2 YFSETQ. CDR3 DNA, as far as it was read: TGCGCCAGCAGCTTGAGGCGGCACAATGAG. This encodes CASSLRRHNE. The full-length CDR3 reads as CASSLRRHNEQFF.

Comments on this clone: One end of the junction does not line up with germline, which may come from a read error. The read terminates 3 residues before the CDR3 end, so the remaining end is supplied by the germline J gene. The chain couples TRBV7-7 to TRBJ2-5; D gene unclear. There are 14 residues in the CDR3. Germline-derived CDR1 and CDR2 are SSHAT and FNYEAQ (reference sequence). The CDR3 region is CASSLAAGSETQYF. CDR3 DNA, as far as it was read: TGTGCTAGCAGCTTAGCTGCAGGCTCAGAGACC.

Turning to this clone: The missing CDR3 end, 3 residues past where the read stops, is filled in from the germline J gene. The rearrangement uses TRBV6-2 or TRBV6-3 and TRBJ1-2; 7 nucleotides line up with TRBD1. This CDR3 is built from 14 residues. Germline lookup yields CDR1 MNHEY and CDR2 SVGEGT. V gave up 2 bases and J gave up 5 bases; unmatched junction bases: 5. Incomplete CDR3 DNA: TGTGCCAGCAGTTACCGGAGACAGGGTTATGGC. Translation gives CASSYRRQGYG. Given in full, the CDR3 is CASSYRRQGYGYTF.

On this clone: The read comes to an end 3 residues before the CDR3 does, leaving the germline J gene to fill in the end. This chain connects TRBV5-1 to TRBJ2-5, with D perhaps matching TRBD2 (7 bases). Germline-derived CDR1 and CDR2 are SGHRS and YFSETQ. The CDR3 covers 16 residues. The CDR3: CASSLEGGPFGDTQYF. The sequenced part of the CDR3 DNA is TGCGCCAGCAGCTTGGAGGGGGGGCCCTTTGGGGATACC.

As to this clone: The observed sequence ends 3 residues before the CDR3 terminus, with the missing tail filled in from the germline J gene. The chain couples TRBV7-3 to TRBJ2-3; 11 nucleotides match TRBD2. Trimming removed 0 bases from V and 5 bases from J; junction bases left unmatched: 4. This CDR3 contains 16 residues. Germline lookup yields CDR1 SGHTA and CDR2 FQGTGA. CDR3 protein: CASSLTSGGAGDTQYF. The CDR3 bases that were read are TGTGCCAGCAGCTTAACTAGCGGGGGGGCGGGAGATACG.

In regard to this clone: The read is 3 residues too short to cover the CDR3 end, so that end is filled in from the germline J gene. The chain joins TRBV5-4 to TRBJ1-1; 8 positions agree with TRBD1. Trimming cost V 5 bases and J 6 bases; bases outside gene matches: 12. Germline CDR1 reads SGHNT; CDR2 reads YYREEE (reference sequence). The CDR3 consists of 15 residues. This chain's CDR3 is CASSDRGGRGSEAFF. The CDR3 bases that were read are TGTGCCAGCAGTGACAGGGGAGGGCGGGGGTCTGAA.

Points on this clone: The observed sequence ends 3 residues before the CDR3 terminus, with the missing tail filled in from the germline J gene. The V gene is TRBV18, the J gene TRBJ1-2; D ambiguous. The CDR3 spans 13 residues. The germline CDR1 and CDR2 sequences are KGHSH and LQKENI. The sequenced part of the CDR3 DNA is TGTGCCAGCTCACCACCGATTTCTAATGAC. Translation gives CASSPPISND. The full-length CDR3 reads as CASSPPISNDYTF.

For this clone: The read stops 3 residues short of the end of the CDR3; the missing end is completed from the germline J gene. The rearrangement links TRBV19 to TRBJ1-2, with D possibly being TRBD1 (5 bases). The V gene's germline CDR1 is LNHDA and CDR2 SQIVND (reference sequence). The CDR3 consists of 14 residues. Trimming pared 6 bases from V and 7 bases from J, leaving 18 bases between. The CDR3 spells CASSPRRGYSGYTF. The part of the CDR3 DNA that was read is TGTGCCAGTAGCCCTCGTCGGGGGTATAGTGGC.

With regard to this clone: The missing CDR3 end, 3 residues past where the read stops, is filled in from the germline J gene. The chain combines TRBV7-9 with TRBJ2-2; a weak D match, TRBD1 (5 bases). The CDR3 spans 14 residues. Germline V gene sequence: CDR1 SEHNR, CDR2 FQNEAQ (reference sequence). V lost 5 bases to trimming and J lost 6 bases, with 13 bases between them. The CDR3 loop reads CASSPGPEAGELFF. CDR3 DNA, as far as it was read: TGTGCCAGCAGCCCAGGGCCAGAGGCCGGGGAG.

A note on this clone: The read terminates 3 residues before the CDR3 end, so the remaining end is supplied by the germline J gene. The chain couples TRBV19 to TRBJ1-2; TRBD1 is a possible D gene (5 bases). CDR3 length: 16 amino acids. The germline gives CDR1 LNHDA, CDR2 SQIVND (reference sequence). The part of the CDR3 DNA that was read is TGTGCCAGTAGTATAAATGAGCGGGGGACCTACAATGAC. It specifies CASSINERGTYND. The CDR3 as a whole reads CASSINERGTYNDYTF.

To note about this clone: The CDR3 end is not reached by the read, which stops 3 residues before it; the germline J gene fills it in. The chain couples TRBV23-1 to TRBJ1-1; tentative D call: TRBD1 (5 bases). TRBV23-1 is reported as an ORF; its role is uncertain. The CDR3 runs 13 residues. CDR3 DNA, as far as it was read: TGCGCCAGCAGCCTTGACAGAAACCATCAA. Encoded protein: CASSLDRNHQ. The whole CDR3 protein reads CASSLDRNHQAFF.

Of note for this clone: The read comes to an end 3 residues before the CDR3 does, leaving the germline J gene to fill in the end. J is TRBJ1-1 and V is TRBV2; D might be TRBD1 (5 bases). Germline V gene lookup returns CDR1 SNHLY and CDR2 FYNNEI. The CDR3 runs 14 residues. Trimming removed 7 bases from V and 3 bases from J, with 15 bases in between. The CDR3 region is CASIRGREDTEAFF. Incomplete CDR3 DNA: TGTGCCAGCATTCGGGGGAGGGAGGACACTGAA.

As regards this clone: The read finishes 3 residues shy of the CDR3 end, and the germline J gene is used to complete it. The rearrangement joins TRBV2 to TRBJ2-4; 7 bases line up with TRBD2. Germline CDR1 SNHLY, CDR2 FYNNEI. The CDR3 contains 14 residues. The CDR3 loop reads CASARSREGVGQYF. The sequenced part of the CDR3 DNA is TGTGCCAGCGCACGCTCCAGGGAGGGCGTTGGT.

Points on this clone: The read falls 3 residues short of the CDR3 end, and the missing part is taken from the germline J gene. The chain employs TRBV7-8 and TRBJ2-1; maybe TRBD2 (5 bases). V was clipped by 0 bases and J by 7 bases, with 10 bases between them. There are 14 residues in the CDR3. In germline, CDR1 is SGHVS, CDR2 FQNEAQ. The CDR3 protein is CASSLALPGNEQFF. The DNA read from the CDR3 is TGTGCCAGCAGCTTAGCACTGCCGGGGAATGAG.

Incomplete CDR3 DNA: TGTGCCATCAGTGTTCGGATCCGGGACGGGGGCAATGAG. Translation: CAISVRIRDGGNE. The CDR3 in full is CAISVRIRDGGNEQFF. This chain joins TRBV10-3 and TRBJ2-1, with a weak D call TRBD2 (6 bases). The read ends 3 residues shy of where the CDR3 ends; the end is completed using the germline J gene. This CDR3 is built from 16 residues. Germline lookup yields CDR1 ENHRY and CDR2 SYGVKD. The germline V and J ends were trimmed by 4 bases and 6 bases, with 19 bases remaining between them.

Concerning this clone: The read halts 3 residues ahead of the CDR3 end, with the missing end drawn from the germline J gene. The chain carries TRBV29-1 and TRBJ1-1; tentatively, D is TRBD1 (5 bases). This CDR3 contains 14 residues. Germline V CDR1 and CDR2: SQVTM, ANQGSEA. V was clipped by 2 bases and J by 0 bases, with 10 bases between them. The CDR3 loop reads CSVERQSMNTEAFF. The sequenced part of the CDR3 DNA is TGCAGCGTTGAACGACAGTCCATGAACACTGAA.

The DNA read from the CDR3 is TGTGCCACCAGCAGAGGACAGCTACTTACAGATACG. Encoded protein: CATSRGQLLTDT. The whole CDR3 sequence is CATSRGQLLTDTQYF. V is TRBV15 and J is TRBJ2-3; D may be TRBD1 (5 bases). The read finishes 3 residues shy of the CDR3 end, and the germline J gene is used to complete it. V lost 1 base, J lost 3 bases, and 11 bases lay in between. The CDR3 covers 15 residues. The germline gives CDR1 LNHNV, CDR2 YYDKDF (reference sequence).